This T cell receptor (beta chain) was captured by sequencing in a study of T cell responses to AZD1222 COVID-19 vaccine. Germline CDR1 LGHNA, CDR2 YNFKEQ. Trimming cost V 0 bases and J 2 bases, with 7 bases left between them. The CDR3 consists of 15 residues. The repertoire was sequenced with immunoSEQ multiplex PCR; TCRdb's copy has only in-frame clones and lacks some. The data show 120,000 to 150,000 clones, approximately 87% seen once. Combined were second doses at about 4 or about 12 weeks. The sample was peripheral blood, taken 28 days after the second AZD1222 dose. The chain couples TRBV4-2 to TRBJ1-4; no clear D. The sequence derives from an adult who received the AZD1222 COVID-19 vaccine. CDR3 residues: CASSQDSGTNEKLFF. For the CDR3, the DNA is TGTGCCAGCAGCCAAGATTCCGGGACTAATGAAAAACTGTTTTTT.